The entry below describes one TCR beta chain. CDR1 is SGHVS, CDR2 FQNEAQ, per germline. V dropped 5 bases and J dropped 0; count of bases not matched to a gene: 12. The CDR3 loop spans 18 amino acids. Method: immunoSEQ multiplex PCR; TCRdb's copy keeps in-frame clones and lacks some. The sample lists around 13,000 clones; nearly 90% were seen once. The record originates from a study of chemoradiotherapy in HPV16-positive cancers. This receptor was taken from a human donor with HPV-associated anogenital cancer. This specimen consisted of blood, obtained from a patient who underwent chemoradiotherapy. The chain employs TRBV7-8 and TRBJ1-5; 8 bases match TRBD1. CDR3 nucleotides: TGTGCCAGCAGCACGACGGACAGGGCCCTTTATAGCAATCAGCCCCAGCATTTT. Its protein is CASSTTDRALYSNQPQHF.